The 21 T cell receptor beta chains given below trace back to one sample, sequenced in a study of technical replicates of blood from a handful of donors. Here immunoSEQ multiplex PCR was the method, and the copy in TCRdb shows in-frame clones only, minus some. The sample consists of some 90,000 clones, around 95% of them appearing once. Source material: T cells isolated from PBMCs. These receptors were obtained from a human donor in good health.

The chain recombines TRBV4-2 with TRBJ2-6, with TRBD1 matching 8 bases. This CDR3 is built from 17 residues. Losses at the gene ends were 4 bases for V and 0 bases for J; bases not matched to a gene: 5. Germline V gives CDR1 LGHNA, CDR2 YNFKEQ. The CDR3 DNA follows: TGTGCCAGCAGCCTACAGGGGGTTCTCTCTGGGGCCAACGTCCTGACTTTC. Its protein is CASSLQGVLSGANVLTF.

V and J are TRBV11-3 and TRBJ2-5, with TRBD1 identical over 7 bases. CDR3 length: 14 residues. With 1 base clipped from V and 6 bases from J, the junction kept 5 bases outside the gene matches. Germline V gene sequence: CDR1 SGHNT, CDR2 YENEEA. CDR3 nucleotide sequence: TGTGCCAGCAGCTTAGTTGGGACAGCCAAGACCCAGTACTTC. This gives the protein CASSLVGTAKTQYF.

J is TRBJ2-5 and V is TRBV4-1; 12 nucleotides agree with TRBD2. CDR3 length: 18 residues. Germline trimming cut 6 bases from V and 4 bases from J; bases unmatched to any gene: 15. CDR1 is MGHRA, CDR2 YSYEKL, per germline. CDR3 coding DNA: TGCGCCAGCAGGCCCGATATGTGGACTAGCGGGATTATAGAGACCCAGTACTTC. This sequence encodes CASRPDMWTSGIIETQYF.

The rearrangement joins TRBV6-5 to TRBJ2-1; 8 bases are a match to TRBD1. The germline V gene encodes CDR1 MNHEY and CDR2 SVGAGI. V lost 5 bases to trimming and J lost 5 bases; unmatched junction nucleotides: 8. The CDR3 is made up of 15 amino acids. The CDR3 loop is CASSNDRGQDNEQFF. The CDR3 nucleotides read TGTGCCAGCAGTAACGACAGGGGTCAAGACAATGAGCAGTTCTTC.

The rearrangement joins TRBV14 to TRBJ2-7; D might be TRBD2 (5 bases). Trimming shortened V by 0 bases and J by 11 bases, and 17 bases separated the two germline ends. This CDR3 comprises 14 residues. The germline CDR1 and CDR2 sequences are SGHDN and FVKESK. The CDR3 protein is CASSQEGAPFPEYF. The CDR3 DNA reads as TGTGCCAGCAGCCAAGAGGGAGCGCCGTTCCCCGAGTACTTC.

The J gene is TRBJ1-4, the V gene TRBV4-3, with TRBD1 identical over 8 bases. CDR1 and CDR2 from the germline V gene are LGHNA and YSLEER. V lost 1 base, J lost 4 bases, and 5 bases stayed unmatched. The CDR3 totals 16 residues. In nucleotides, the CDR3 is TGCGCCAGCAGCCAAGGGGCAGGGGGCGGTAATGAAAAACTGTTTTTT. Amino acids: CASSQGAGGGNEKLFF.

The genes are TRBV13 and TRBJ2-7, with D possibly TRBD1 on 6 matching bases. Trimming shortened V by 1 base and J by 2 bases, and 12 bases separated the two germline ends. CDR3 length equals 15 residues. The germline V gene encodes CDR1 PRHDT and CDR2 FYEKMQ (reference sequence). CDR3 loop: CASSLEQGITYEQYF. The CDR3 DNA is TGTGCCAGCAGCTTAGAACAGGGAATTACCTACGAGCAGTACTTC.

V gene TRBV25-1 combines with J gene TRBJ2-1, with 16 bases lining up with TRBD2. Trimming took 4 bases from V and 4 from J; bases not matched to a gene: 1. Looked up from germline, CDR1 is MGHDK and CDR2 is SYGVNS. CDR3 length: 16 amino acids. In DNA, the CDR3 is TGTGCCAGCAGTGGGGGACTAGCGGGAGGGTACAATGAGCAGTTCTTC. Protein: CASSGGLAGGYNEQFF.

V usage is TRBV6-5 and J usage is TRBJ2-7, with D maybe TRBD2 (6 bases). V was pared by 8 bases and J by 4 bases, with 9 bases between. The germline V gene encodes CDR1 MNHEY and CDR2 SVGAGI. CDR3 length: 11 amino acids. The CDR3 nucleotides read TGTGCCAGCGTTCGGGGGTACGAGCAGTACTTC. Translation gives CASVRGYEQYF.

The rearrangement uses TRBV18 and TRBJ2-5; D may be TRBD1 (5 bases). V was cut by 8 bases and J by 5 bases, with 15 bases left in between. The CDR3 length is 13 residues. CDR1 and CDR2 (germline): KGHSH, LQKENI. In DNA, the CDR3 is TGTGCCAGCGGATCAGGGATTCAGGAGACCCAGTACTTC. It is translated as CASGSGIQETQYF.

This CDR3 reads CASSLVTSGSVRSEQFF. CDR3 DNA: TGCGCCAGCAGCTTGGTTACTAGCGGGAGTGTCAGGAGTGAGCAGTTCTTC. The V gene is TRBV5-1, the J gene TRBJ2-1; 11 bases are a match to TRBD2. The CDR3 is 17 residues long. In germline, CDR1 is SGHRS, CDR2 YFSETQ. Trimming cost V 0 bases and J 9 bases; bases outside gene matches: 11.

The chain joins TRBV11-2 to TRBJ1-4; the D is unclear. The CDR3 sequence is 14 residues long. Per the germline V gene, CDR1 is SGHAT and CDR2 is FQNNGV. Trimming took off 3 bases at V and 6 bases at J, with 11 bases between the two ends. CDR3 in DNA: TGTGCCAGCAGCTTTCAGAAATCGTATGAAAAACTGTTTTTT. This gives the protein CASSFQKSYEKLFF.

CDR3: CASSPGVNKRYEQYF. In nucleotides, the CDR3 is TGTGCCAGCAGCCCAGGGGTGAATAAGAGATACGAGCAGTACTTC. The chain employs TRBV7-8 and TRBJ2-7, with D maybe TRBD1 (6 bases). Germline CDR1 reads SGHVS; CDR2 reads FQNEAQ. With 5 bases removed from V and 4 bases from J, the gap between germline ends came to 18 bases. The CDR3 has 15 residues.

The chain employs TRBV11-3 and TRBJ1-5; 7 nucleotides align to TRBD1. In germline, CDR1 is SGHNT, CDR2 YENEEA. This CDR3 comprises 16 residues. V dropped 1 base and J dropped 3; count of bases not matched to a gene: 6. The CDR3 loop reads CASSLGTTGDNQPQHF. The DNA for the CDR3 is TGTGCCAGCAGCTTAGGCACCACAGGGGACAATCAGCCCCAGCATTTT.

The rearrangement joins TRBV27 to TRBJ2-2, with D uncertain. The CDR3 has 11 residues. With 8 bases removed from V and 5 bases from J, the gap between germline ends came to 6 bases. Germline-derived CDR1 and CDR2 are MNHEY and SMNVEV (reference sequence). CDR3 DNA sequence: TGTGCCAGCGGTAGAACCGGGGAGCTGTTTTTT. Amino acids: CASGRTGELFF.

This rearrangement joins TRBV4-1 to TRBJ2-2; 9 bases are a match to TRBD1. From germline, CDR1 is MGHRA and CDR2 YSYEKL. Trimming removed 2 bases from V and 3 bases from J; junction bases left unmatched: 1. The length of the CDR3 is 15 residues. This CDR3 reads CASSQWDRDTGELFF. The CDR3, as DNA: TGCGCCAGCAGCCAATGGGACAGGGACACCGGGGAGCTGTTTTTT.

This rearrangement joins TRBV6-5 to TRBJ2-1; D remains unclear. The CDR3 has 12 residues. Deletions cut 0 bases from V and 7 bases from J, with 4 bases between. The V gene's germline CDR1 is MNHEY and CDR2 SVGAGI. As DNA, the CDR3 is TGTGCCAGCAGTTACTCCAGGAATGAGCAGTTCTTC. Amino acids: CASSYSRNEQFF.

This chain joins TRBV6-5 and TRBJ2-5; 9 bases are shared with TRBD2. The tail of the sequence fits TRBJ2-7 better, so the J call may be wrong. This CDR3 contains 14 residues. Looked up from germline, CDR1 is MNHEY and CDR2 is SVGAGI. For the CDR3, the DNA is TGTGCCAGCAGACCCTTGCGGGAGGGCTACGAGCAGTACTTC. Its protein is CASRPLREGYEQYF.

As concerns this clone: At one of its ends the junction is not consistent with the germline gene, which may arise from a read error. V usage is TRBV2 and J usage is TRBJ2-2; D is unclear. Germline CDR1 is SNHLY and CDR2 is FYNNEI. The CDR3 is 14 residues long. The CDR3 region is CASIETGHTGELFF. For the CDR3, the DNA is TGTGCCAGCATTGAAACGGGTCACACCGGGGAGCTGTTTTTT.

The J gene is TRBJ2-7, the V gene TRBV5-6; D not certain. The CDR3 runs to 11 residues. The V and J ends lost 3 bases and 3 bases respectively, with 4 bases between them. CDR1 is SGHDT and CDR2 is YYEEEE in the germline V gene. The CDR3 is CASSYYYEQYF. The DNA of the CDR3 is TGTGCCAGCAGCTATTACTACGAGCAGTACTTC.

This clone was detected only once. The rearrangement joins TRBV15 to TRBJ2-1; 9 bases match TRBD2. The germline gives CDR1 LNHNV, CDR2 YYDKDF (reference sequence). CDR3 length: 14 residues. The V gene end was trimmed by 3 bases and the J gene end by 7 bases; junction bases not matched to a gene: 4. The CDR3 protein is CATSRTSGGNEQFF. DNA for the CDR3: TGTGCCACCAGCAGGACTAGCGGAGGGAATGAGCAGTTCTTC.